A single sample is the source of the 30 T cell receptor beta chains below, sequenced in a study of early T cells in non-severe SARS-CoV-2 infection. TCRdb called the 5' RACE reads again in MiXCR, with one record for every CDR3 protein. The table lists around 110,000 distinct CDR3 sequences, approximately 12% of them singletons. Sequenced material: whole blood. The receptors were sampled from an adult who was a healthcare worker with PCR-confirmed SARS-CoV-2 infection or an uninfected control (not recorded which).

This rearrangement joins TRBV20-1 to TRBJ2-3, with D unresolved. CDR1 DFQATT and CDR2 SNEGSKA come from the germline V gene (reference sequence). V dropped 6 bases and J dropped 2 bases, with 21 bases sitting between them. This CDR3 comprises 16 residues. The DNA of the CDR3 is TGCAGTGCCCTACAGTCCTCATCGAGTCTCACAGATACGCAGTATTTT. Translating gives CSALQSSSSLTDTQYF.

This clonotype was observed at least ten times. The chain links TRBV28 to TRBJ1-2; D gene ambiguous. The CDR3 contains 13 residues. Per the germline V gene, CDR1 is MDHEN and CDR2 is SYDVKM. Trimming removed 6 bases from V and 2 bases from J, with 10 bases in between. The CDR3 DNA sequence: TGTGCCAGCAGCCCGGCGGGAAACTATGGCTACACCTTC. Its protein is CASSPAGNYGYTF.

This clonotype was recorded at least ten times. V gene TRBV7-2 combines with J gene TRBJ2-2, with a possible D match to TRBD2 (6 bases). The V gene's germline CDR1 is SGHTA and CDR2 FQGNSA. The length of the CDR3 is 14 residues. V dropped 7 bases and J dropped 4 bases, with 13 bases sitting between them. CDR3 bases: TGTGCCAGCACCAATTGGGGGGTCACCGGGGAGCTGTTTTTT. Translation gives CASTNWGVTGELFF.

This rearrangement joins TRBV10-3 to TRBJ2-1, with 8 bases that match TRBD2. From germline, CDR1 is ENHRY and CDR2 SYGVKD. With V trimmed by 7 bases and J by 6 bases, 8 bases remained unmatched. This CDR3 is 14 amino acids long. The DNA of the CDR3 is TGTGCCATCACGAGTTACACTAGCGGCAATGAGCAGTTCTTC. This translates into CAITSYTSGNEQFF.

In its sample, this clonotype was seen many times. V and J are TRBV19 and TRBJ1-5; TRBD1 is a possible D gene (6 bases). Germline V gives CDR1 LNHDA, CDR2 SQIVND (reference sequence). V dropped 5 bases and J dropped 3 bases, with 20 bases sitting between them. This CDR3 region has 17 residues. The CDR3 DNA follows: TGTGCCAGTAGTGGTGCGGGGGGACACAAGATCAATCAGCCCCAGCATTTT. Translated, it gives CASSGAGGHKINQPQHF.

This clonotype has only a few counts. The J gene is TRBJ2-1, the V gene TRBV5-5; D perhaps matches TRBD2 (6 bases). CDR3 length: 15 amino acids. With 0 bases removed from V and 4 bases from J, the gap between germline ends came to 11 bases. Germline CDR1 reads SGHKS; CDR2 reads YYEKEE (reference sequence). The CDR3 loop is CASSLEIAGYNEQFF. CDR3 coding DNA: TGTGCCAGCAGCTTGGAGATCGCGGGGTACAATGAGCAGTTCTTC.

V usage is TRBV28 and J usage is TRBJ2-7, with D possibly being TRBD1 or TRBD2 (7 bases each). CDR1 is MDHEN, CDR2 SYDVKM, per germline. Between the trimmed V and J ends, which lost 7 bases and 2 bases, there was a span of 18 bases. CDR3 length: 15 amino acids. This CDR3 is CASTQGGGGAYEQYF. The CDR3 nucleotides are TGTGCCAGCACCCAAGGGGGAGGGGGCGCCTACGAGCAGTACTTC. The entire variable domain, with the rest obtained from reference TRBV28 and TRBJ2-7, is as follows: DVKVTQSSRYLVKRTGEKVFLECVQDMDHENMFWYRQDPGLGLRLIYFSYDVKMKEKGDIPEGYSVSREKKERFSLILESASTNQTSMYLCASTQGGGGAYEQYFGPGTRLTVT.

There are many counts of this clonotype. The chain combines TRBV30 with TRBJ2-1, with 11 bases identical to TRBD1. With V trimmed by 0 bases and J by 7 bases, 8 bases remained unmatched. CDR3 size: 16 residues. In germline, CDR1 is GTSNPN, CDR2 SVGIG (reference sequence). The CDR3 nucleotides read TGTGCCTGGAGTGTACCCTGGACAGGGGGCGGGAATGAGCAGTTCTTC. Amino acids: CAWSVPWTGGGNEQFF.

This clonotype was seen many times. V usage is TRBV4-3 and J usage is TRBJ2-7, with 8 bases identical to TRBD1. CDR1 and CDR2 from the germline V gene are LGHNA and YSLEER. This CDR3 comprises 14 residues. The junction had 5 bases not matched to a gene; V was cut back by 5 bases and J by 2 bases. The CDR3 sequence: CASSLTGVAYEQYF. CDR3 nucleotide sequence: TGCGCCAGCAGCTTGACAGGGGTTGCCTACGAGCAGTACTTC.

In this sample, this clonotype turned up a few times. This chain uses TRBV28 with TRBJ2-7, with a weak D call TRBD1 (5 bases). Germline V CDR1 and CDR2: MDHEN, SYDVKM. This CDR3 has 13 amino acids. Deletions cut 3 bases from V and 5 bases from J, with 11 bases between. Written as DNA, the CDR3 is TGTGCCAGCAGTTTGGGGCAGGTGGACGAGCAGTACTTC. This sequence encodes CASSLGQVDEQYF.

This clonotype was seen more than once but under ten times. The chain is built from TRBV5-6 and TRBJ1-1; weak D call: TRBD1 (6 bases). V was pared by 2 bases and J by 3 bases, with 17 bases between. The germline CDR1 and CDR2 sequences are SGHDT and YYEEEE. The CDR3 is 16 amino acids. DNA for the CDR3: TGTGCCAGCAGCTTAGGGGGGCGAATTTCGGACACTGAAGCTTTCTTT. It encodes CASSLGGRISDTEAFF. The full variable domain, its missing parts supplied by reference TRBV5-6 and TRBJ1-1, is DAGVTQSPTHLIKTRGQQVTLRCSPKSGHDTVSWYQQALGQGPQFIFQYYEEEERQRGNFPDRFSGHQFPNYSSELNVNALLLGDSALYLCASSLGGRISDTEAFFGQGTRLTVV.

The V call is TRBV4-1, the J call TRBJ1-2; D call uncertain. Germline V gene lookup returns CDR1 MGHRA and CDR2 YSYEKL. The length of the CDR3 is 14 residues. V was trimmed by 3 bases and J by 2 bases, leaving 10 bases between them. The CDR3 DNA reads TGCGCCAGCAGCCAGACCCAGCTCAACTATGGCTACACCTTC. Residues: CASSQTQLNYGYTF.

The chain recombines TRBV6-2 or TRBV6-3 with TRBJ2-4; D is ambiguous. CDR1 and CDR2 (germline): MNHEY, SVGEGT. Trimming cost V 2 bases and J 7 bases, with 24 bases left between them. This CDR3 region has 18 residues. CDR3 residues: CASSYRHDRVRTSNIQYF. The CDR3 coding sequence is TGTGCCAGCAGTTACCGACATGATCGCGTCCGAACGAGTAACATTCAGTACTTC.

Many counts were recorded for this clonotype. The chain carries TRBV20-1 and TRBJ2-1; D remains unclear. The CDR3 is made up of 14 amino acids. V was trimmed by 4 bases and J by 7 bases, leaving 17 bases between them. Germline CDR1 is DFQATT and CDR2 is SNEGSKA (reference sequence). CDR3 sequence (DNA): TGCAGTGCTACTGACTCTCCCCTAACAAATGAGCAGTTCTTC. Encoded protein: CSATDSPLTNEQFF.

CDR3 in DNA: TGTGCCAGCAGTTACCCCACAAAGGCGGGAGTGACTGAGCAGTTCTTC. It translates to CASSYPTKAGVTEQFF. The chain has TRBV6-6 and TRBJ2-1; TRBD2 matches at 7 bases. Germline-derived CDR1 and CDR2 are MNHNY and SVGAGI (reference sequence). The junction had 13 bases not matched to a gene; V was cut back by 2 bases and J by 9 bases. The CDR3 spans 16 residues.

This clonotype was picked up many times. The DNA of the CDR3 is TGCGCCAGCAGCCAAGTACAGGAGAGCTCCTACGAGCAGTACTTC. Translating gives CASSQVQESSYEQYF. This chain uses TRBV4-1 with TRBJ2-7; tentative D call: TRBD1 (5 bases). Per the germline V gene, CDR1 is MGHRA and CDR2 is YSYEKL. This CDR3 is built from 15 residues. Trimming shortened V by 1 base and J by 0 bases, and 10 bases separated the two germline ends.

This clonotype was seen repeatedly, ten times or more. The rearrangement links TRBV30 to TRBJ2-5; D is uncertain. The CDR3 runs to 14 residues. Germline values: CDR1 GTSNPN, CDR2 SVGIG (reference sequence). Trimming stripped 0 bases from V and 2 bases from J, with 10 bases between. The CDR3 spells CAWSVVGGQETQYF. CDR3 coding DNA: TGTGCCTGGAGTGTAGTCGGCGGACAAGAGACCCAGTACTTC.

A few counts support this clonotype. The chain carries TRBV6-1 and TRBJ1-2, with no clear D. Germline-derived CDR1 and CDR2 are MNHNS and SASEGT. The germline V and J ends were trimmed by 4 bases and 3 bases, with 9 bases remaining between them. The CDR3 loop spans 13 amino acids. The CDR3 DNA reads TGTGCCAGCAGTGGGTGGAGAGACTATGGCTACACCTTC. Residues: CASSGWRDYGYTF.

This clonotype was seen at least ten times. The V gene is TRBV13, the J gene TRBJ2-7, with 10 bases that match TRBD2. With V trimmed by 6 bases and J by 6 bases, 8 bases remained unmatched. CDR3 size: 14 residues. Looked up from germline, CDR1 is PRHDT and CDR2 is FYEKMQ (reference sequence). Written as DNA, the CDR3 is TGTGCCAGCAGACTCGCTAGCGGGAGCAGCGAGCAGTACTTC. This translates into CASRLASGSSEQYF.

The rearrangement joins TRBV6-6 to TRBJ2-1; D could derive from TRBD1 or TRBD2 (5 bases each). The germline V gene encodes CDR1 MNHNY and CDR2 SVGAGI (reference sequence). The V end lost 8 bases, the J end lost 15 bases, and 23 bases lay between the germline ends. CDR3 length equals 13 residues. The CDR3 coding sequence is TGTGCCAGCTCGGAAGACCCGGGGACCTCACGGTTCTTC. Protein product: CASSEDPGTSRFF.

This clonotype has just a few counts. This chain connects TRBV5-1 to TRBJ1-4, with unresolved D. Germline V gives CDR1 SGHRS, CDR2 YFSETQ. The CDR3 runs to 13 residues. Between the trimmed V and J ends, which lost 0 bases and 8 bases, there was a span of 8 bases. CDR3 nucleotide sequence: TGCGCCAGCAGCTTGGAGGTTGGCGAAAAACTGTTTTTT. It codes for CASSLEVGEKLFF.

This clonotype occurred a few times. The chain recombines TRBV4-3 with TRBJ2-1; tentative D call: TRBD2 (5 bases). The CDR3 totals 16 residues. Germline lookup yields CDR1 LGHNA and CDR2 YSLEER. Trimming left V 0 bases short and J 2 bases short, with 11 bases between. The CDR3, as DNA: TGCGCCAGCAGCCAAGAGGCCCAGCGGACCTACAATGAGCAGTTCTTC. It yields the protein CASSQEAQRTYNEQFF.

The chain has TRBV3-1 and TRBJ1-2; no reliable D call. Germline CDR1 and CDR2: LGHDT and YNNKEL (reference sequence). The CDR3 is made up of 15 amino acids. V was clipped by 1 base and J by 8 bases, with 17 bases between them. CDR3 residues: CASSQAVRSLYGYTF. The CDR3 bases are TGTGCCAGCAGCCAAGCGGTAAGGAGTCTGTACGGCTACACCTTC. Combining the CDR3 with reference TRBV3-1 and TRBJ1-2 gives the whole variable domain DTAVSQTPKYLVTQMGNDKSIKCEQNLGHDTMYWYKQDSKKFLKIMFSYNNKELIINETVPNRFSPKSPDKAHLNLHINSLELGDSAVYFCASSQAVRSLYGYTFGSGTRLTVV.

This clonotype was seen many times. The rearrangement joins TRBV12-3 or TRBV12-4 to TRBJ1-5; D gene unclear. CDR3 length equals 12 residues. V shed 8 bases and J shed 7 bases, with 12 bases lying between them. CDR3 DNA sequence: TGTGCCAGCGGTGACAAGTCCCAGCCCCAGCATTTT. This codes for CASGDKSQPQHF.

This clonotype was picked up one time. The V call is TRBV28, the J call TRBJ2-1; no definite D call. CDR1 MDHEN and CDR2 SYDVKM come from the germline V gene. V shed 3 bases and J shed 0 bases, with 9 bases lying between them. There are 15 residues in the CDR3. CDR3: CASSFTLSSYNEQFF. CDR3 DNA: TGTGCCAGCAGTTTTACTCTGAGCTCCTACAATGAGCAGTTCTTC.

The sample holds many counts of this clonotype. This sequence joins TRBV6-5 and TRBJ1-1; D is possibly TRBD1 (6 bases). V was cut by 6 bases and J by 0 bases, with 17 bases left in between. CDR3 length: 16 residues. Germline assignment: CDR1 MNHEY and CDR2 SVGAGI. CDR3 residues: CASSLRNYRVNTEAFF. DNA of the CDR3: TGTGCCAGCAGCCTACGTAATTACAGGGTGAACACTGAAGCTTTCTTT.

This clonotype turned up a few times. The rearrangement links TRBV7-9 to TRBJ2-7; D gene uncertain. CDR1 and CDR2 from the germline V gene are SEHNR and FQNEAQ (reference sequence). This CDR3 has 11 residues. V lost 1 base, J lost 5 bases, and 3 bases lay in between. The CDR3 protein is CASSLEDEQYF. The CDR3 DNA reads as TGTGCCAGCAGCTTAGAAGACGAGCAGTACTTC.

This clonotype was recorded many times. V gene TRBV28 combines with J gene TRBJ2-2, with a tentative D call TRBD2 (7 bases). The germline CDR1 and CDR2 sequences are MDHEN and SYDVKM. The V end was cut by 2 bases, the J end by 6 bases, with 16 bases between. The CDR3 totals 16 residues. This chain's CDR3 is CASSLGGAYPAGELFF. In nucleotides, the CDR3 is TGTGCCAGCAGTTTAGGGGGGGCCTATCCTGCCGGGGAGCTGTTTTTT. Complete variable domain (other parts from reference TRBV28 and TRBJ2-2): DVKVTQSSRYLVKRTGEKVFLECVQDMDHENMFWYRQDPGLGLRLIYFSYDVKMKEKGDIPEGYSVSREKKERFSLILESASTNQTSMYLCASSLGGAYPAGELFFGEGSRLTVL.

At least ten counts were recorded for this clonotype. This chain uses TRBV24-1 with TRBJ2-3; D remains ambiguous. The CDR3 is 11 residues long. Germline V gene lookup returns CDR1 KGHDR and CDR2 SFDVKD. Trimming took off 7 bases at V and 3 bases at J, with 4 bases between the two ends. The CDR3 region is CATRHTDTQYF. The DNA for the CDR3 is TGTGCCACCAGACATACAGATACGCAGTATTTT.

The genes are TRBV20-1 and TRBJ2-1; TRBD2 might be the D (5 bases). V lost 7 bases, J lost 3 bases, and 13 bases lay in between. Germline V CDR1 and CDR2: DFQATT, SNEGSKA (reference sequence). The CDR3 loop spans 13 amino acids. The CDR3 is CSVSAEIYNEQFF. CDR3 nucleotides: TGCAGTGTGTCAGCGGAGATCTACAATGAGCAGTTCTTC.